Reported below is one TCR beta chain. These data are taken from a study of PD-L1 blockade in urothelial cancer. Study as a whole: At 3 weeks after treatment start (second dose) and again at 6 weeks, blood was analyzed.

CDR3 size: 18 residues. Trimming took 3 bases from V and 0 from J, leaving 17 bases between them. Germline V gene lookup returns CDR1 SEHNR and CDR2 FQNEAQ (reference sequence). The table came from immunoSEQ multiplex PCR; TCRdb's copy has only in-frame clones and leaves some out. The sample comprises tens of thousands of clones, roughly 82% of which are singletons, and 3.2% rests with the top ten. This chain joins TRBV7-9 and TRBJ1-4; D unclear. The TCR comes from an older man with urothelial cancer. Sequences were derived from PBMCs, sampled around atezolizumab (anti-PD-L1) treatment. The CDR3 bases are TGTGCCAGCAGCTTCAGTATTAGTACTATTGCAACTAATGAAAAACTGTTTTTT. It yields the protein CASSFSISTIATNEKLFF.